This T cell receptor beta chain emerged from a study of graft-versus-host responses after intestinal transplantation. Study-wide context: Anti-thymocyte globulin served as induction for all recipients, who then took tacrolimus and steroids for two to three years. Notes on the study in general: GvH clones occurred in recipient marrow; some first appeared in ileum or blood.

TCRdb's copy holds only in-frame clones and misses some; the assay was immunoSEQ multiplex PCR. The table lists 62,000 or so clones, 85% to 95% of them singletons, with about 1.7% in the top ten. This clone was counted only a few times. Antigen specificity is unknown. Trimming shortened V by 4 bases and J by 7 bases, and 10 bases separated the two germline ends. Germline loops: CDR1 MNHNS, CDR2 SASEGT. The CDR3 is 13 amino acids. This clonotype originated in a human donor who was the organ donor for an intestinal transplant. The specimen comprised unstimulated CD8+ T cells sorted from spleen or lymph node cells, sampled before transplant. The chain carries TRBV6-1 and TRBJ1-4, with D perhaps matching TRBD1 (6 bases). CDR3 sequence (DNA): TGTGCCAGCAGTGCAGGGGTGGTTGAAAAACTGTTTTTT. Its protein product is CASSAGVVEKLFF.